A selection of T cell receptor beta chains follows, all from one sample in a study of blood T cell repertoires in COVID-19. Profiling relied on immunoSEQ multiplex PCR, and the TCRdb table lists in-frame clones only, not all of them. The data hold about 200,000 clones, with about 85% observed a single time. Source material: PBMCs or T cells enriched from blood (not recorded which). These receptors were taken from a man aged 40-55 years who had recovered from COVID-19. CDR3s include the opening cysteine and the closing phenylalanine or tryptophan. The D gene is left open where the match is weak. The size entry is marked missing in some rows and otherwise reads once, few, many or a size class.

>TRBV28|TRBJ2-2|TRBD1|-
TGTGCCAGCAGTTTAGACAGGGTCGGGGAATTATATGGGGAGCTGTTTTTT
CASSLDRVGELYGELFF
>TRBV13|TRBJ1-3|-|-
TGTGCCAGCCGTACTGGACAGTTACCCCGAAACACCATATATTTT
CASRTGQLPRNTIYF
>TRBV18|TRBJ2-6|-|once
TGTGCCACAGCCTGGGGCACAAGAGTCTCTGGGGCCAACGTCCTGACTTTC
CATAWGTRVSGANVLTF
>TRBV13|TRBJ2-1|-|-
TGTGCCAGCAGCGACCGGGACATAGGCAATGAGCAGTTCTTC
CASSDRDIGNEQFF
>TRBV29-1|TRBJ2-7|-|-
TGCAGCGTTGAAGATATGAGCTTCGGGGGTGGCGAGCAGTACTTC
CSVEDMSFGGGEQYF
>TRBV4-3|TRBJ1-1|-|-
TGCGCCAGCAGCCTAAGTGCAGTGGACACTGAAGCTTTCTTT
CASSLSAVDTEAFF
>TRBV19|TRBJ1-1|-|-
TGTGCCAGTAGGACCGGGGACACTGAAGCTTTCTTT
CASRTGDTEAFF
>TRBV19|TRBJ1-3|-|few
TGTGCCAGTAGTATGTCCGCTGGAAACACCATATATTTT
CASSMSAGNTIYF
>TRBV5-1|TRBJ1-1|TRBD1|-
TGCGCCAGCAGCGAGGGACAGGGGGCTTCACTGAACACTGAAGCTTTCTTT
CASSEGQGASLNTEAFF
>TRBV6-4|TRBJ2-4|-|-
TGTGCCAGCCGGGGGGCATGGGGCGGTTCTGAGAAGTGCATTCAGTACTTC
CASRGAWGGSEKCIQYF
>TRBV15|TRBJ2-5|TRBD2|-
TGTGCCACCAGCAGAGATCGGAGCGGGAGGGAGACCCAGTACTTC
CATSRDRSGRETQYF
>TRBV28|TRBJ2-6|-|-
TGTGCCAGCAGTGCGAGCGTAGTGCGGGGCTCTGGGGCCAACGTCCTGACTTTC
CASSASVVRGSGANVLTF
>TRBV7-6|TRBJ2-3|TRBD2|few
TGTGCCAGCACCCGAGGACTAGAGACAGATACGCAGTATTTT
CASTRGLETDTQYF
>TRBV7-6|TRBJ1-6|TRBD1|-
TGTGCCAGCAGCTTGGATGGACAGGGGAGGCCACCCCTCCACTTT
CASSLDGQGRPPLHF
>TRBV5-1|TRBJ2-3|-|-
TGCGCCAGCAGCTTGGGCAGGTTTACAGATACGCAGTATTTT
CASSLGRFTDTQYF
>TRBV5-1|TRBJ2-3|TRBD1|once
TGCGCCAGCAGCCCGGACAGGGAATACGGCACAGATACGCAGTATTTT
CASSPDREYGTDTQYF
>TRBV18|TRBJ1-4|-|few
TGTGCCAGCTCACCCCCGGAGGACAGAAATGAAAAACTGTTTTTT
CASSPPEDRNEKLFF
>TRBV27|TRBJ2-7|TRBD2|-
TGTGCCAGCAGTTGGGCTAGCGGGAACGAGCAGTACTTC
CASSWASGNEQYF
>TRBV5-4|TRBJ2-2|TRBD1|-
TGTGCCAGCAGCTGGGGCGACAGGGGCACCGGGGAGCTGTTTTTT
CASSWGDRGTGELFF
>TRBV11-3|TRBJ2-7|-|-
TGTGCCAGCAGCTTACTGGGTCGGGGGAACGAGCAGTACTTC
CASSLLGRGNEQYF
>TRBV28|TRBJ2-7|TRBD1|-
TGTGCCAGCAGTTTATGGACAGGGGGGAACAACGAGCAGTACTTC
CASSLWTGGNNEQYF
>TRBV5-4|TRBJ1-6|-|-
TGTGCCAGCAGCACAGGGCAGGGAAGGGAATCACCCCTCCACTTT
CASSTGQGRESPLHF
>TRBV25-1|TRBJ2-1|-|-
TGTGCCAGCAGTGATGAGTCTTTTTACAATGAGCAGTTCTTC
CASSDESFYNEQFF
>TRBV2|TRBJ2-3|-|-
TGTGCCAGCAGCTATCTGGTGCGGCCAGATACGCAGTATTTT
CASSYLVRPDTQYF
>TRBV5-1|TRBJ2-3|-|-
TGCGCCAGCAGCTACCTAGCCGGCACAGATACGCAGTATTTT
CASSYLAGTDTQYF
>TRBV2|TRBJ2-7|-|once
TGTGCCAGCGAGCGTAGGGGCTACGAGCAGTACTTC
CASERRGYEQYF
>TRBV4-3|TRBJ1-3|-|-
TGCGCCAGCAGCCAAGAGGCAGGGGATAGTGACACCATATATTTT
CASSQEAGDSDTIYF
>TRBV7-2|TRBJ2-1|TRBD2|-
TGTGCCAGCAGCTTAGGGGTAGCGGGAAGGGTTGAGCAGTTCTTC
CASSLGVAGRVEQFF
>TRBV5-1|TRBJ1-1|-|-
TGCGCCAGCAGCTCCGCAGGGTTCGGGACTGAAGCTTTCTTT
CASSSAGFGTEAFF
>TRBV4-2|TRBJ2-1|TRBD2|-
TGTGCCAGCAGCCCTCTCAACAGCGGGAGCTCCTACAATGAGCAGTTCTTC
CASSPLNSGSSYNEQFF
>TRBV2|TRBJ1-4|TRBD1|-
TGTGCCAGCAGTGAAATAAAGGGGGCAGCGGCTCGGGTGTTTTTT
CASSEIKGAAARVFF
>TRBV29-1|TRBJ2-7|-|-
TGCAGCGCCGGGGGCGGGAGCGTCTACGAGCAGTACTTC
CSAGGGSVYEQYF
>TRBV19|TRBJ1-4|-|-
TGTGCCAGTAGTATGGGGCGGGGATCTAATGAAAAACTGTTTTTT
CASSMGRGSNEKLFF
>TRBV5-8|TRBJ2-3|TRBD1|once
TGTGCCAGCAGCCGAGGACAGGGGGCATCGGATACGCAGTATTTT
CASSRGQGASDTQYF